This T cell receptor beta chain derives from a study of shared clonotypes between healthy human individuals. Terminally differentiated effector memory CD45RA+ cells were excluded from the naive CD8 cells, which were CD45RO-negative and positively selected for CCR7. Germline CDR1 MGHRA, CDR2 YSYEKL. The ends were cut back, 4 bases at V and 3 bases at J, with 9 bases in the middle. This CDR3 contains 13 residues. Profiled with immunoSEQ multiplex PCR; TCRdb holds only in-frame clones, not every one. The sample carries about 2 million clones, less than 95% recorded once. The chain has TRBV4-1 and TRBJ1-1; D is uncertain. The TCR sequence derives from a man younger than 30 in good health. What was sequenced was naive CD8+ T cells sorted from blood. CDR3 coding DNA: TGCGCCAGCAGCCCCGCTGAGGACACTGAAGCTTTCTTT. Protein product: CASSPAEDTEAFF.